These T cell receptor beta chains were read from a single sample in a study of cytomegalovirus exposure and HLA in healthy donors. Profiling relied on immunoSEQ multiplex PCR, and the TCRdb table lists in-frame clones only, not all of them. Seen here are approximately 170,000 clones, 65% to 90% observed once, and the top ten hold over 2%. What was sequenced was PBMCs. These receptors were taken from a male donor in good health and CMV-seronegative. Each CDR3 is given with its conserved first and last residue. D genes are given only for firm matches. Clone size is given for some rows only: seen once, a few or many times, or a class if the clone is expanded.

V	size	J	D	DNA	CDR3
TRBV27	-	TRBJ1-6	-	TGTGCCAGCAGTTTATACGGCAGGGATTCACCCCTCCACTTT	CASSLYGRDSPLHF
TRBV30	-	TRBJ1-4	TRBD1	TGTGCCTGGAGCCTATCAGGGGGATCAACTAATGAAAAACTGTTTTTT	CAWSLSGGSTNEKLFF
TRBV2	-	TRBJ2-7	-	TGTGCCAGCAGTGACAGGGGCTACGAGCAGTACTTC	CASSDRGYEQYF
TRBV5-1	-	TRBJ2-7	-	TGCGCCAGCCGACGGGACTTAACCTACGAGCAGTACTTC	CASRRDLTYEQYF
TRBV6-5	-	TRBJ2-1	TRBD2	TGTGCCAGCAGACCTACTAGCGGGGGGTTAAATGAGCAGTTCTTC	CASRPTSGGLNEQFF
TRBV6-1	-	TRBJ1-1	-	TGTGCCAGCAGCGAAAACCTCAGGAAGGTTTTCAGGGAGAACACTGAAGCTTTCTTT	CASSENLRKVFRENTEAFF
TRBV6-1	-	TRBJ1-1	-	TGTGCCAGCGGCACAGGTAACACTGAAGCTTTCTTT	CASGTGNTEAFF
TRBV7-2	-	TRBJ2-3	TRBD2	TGTGCCAGCAGCTTAGCCCGGGATAGCGGGGGCCCCCCCACCACAGATACGCAGTATTTT	CASSLARDSGGPPTTDTQYF
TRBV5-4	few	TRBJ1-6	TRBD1	TGTGCCAGCAGTTATCGACAGGGTGGATACTCACCCCTCCACTTT	CASSYRQGGYSPLHF
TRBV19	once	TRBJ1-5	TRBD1	TGTGCCAGTAGTTCCAGGGGGGTGTTTAGCAATCAGCCCCAGCATTTT	CASSSRGVFSNQPQHF
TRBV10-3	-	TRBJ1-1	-	TGTGCCATCAGTGAGTGGGAGGGGATGAGCACTGAAGCTTTCTTT	CAISEWEGMSTEAFF
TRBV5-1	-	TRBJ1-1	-	TGCGCCAGCAGCTTCGGACAGTGGAACACTGAAGCTTTCTTT	CASSFGQWNTEAFF
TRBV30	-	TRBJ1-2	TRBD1	TGTGCCTGGAGTCTAGGGACAGGGTCGATCGGCTACACCTTC	CAWSLGTGSIGYTF
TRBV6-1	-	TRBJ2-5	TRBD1	TGTGCCCTGCTGGACAGGACGGGGGAGACCCAGTACTTC	CALLDRTGETQYF
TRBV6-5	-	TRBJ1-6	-	TGTGCCAGCACCCCCGGACGACAGAATTCACCCCTCCACTTT	CASTPGRQNSPLHF
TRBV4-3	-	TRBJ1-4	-	TGCGCCAGCAGCCAGCTTAGCGCCTTCGGGGTTGCGGGGATGTTTTTT	CASSQLSAFGVAGMFF
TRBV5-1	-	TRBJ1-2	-	TGCGCCAGCAGCCTTGGGCAGTCTAACTATGGCTACACCTTC	CASSLGQSNYGYTF
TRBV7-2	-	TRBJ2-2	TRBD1	TGTGCCAGCAGCTTCCGGTTGGGACAGGATCCATCTGGCGGGGAGCTGTTTTTT	CASSFRLGQDPSGGELFF
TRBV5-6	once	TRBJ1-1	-	TGTGCCAGCAGCGGTTATAGGGGAGGAGAAGCTTTCTTT	CASSGYRGGEAFF
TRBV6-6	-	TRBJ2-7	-	TGTGCCAGCAGCCTCACTCGACAGATACCCTACGAGCAGTACTTC	CASSLTRQIPYEQYF
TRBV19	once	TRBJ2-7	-	TGTGCCAGTGGTAGAACAGGGTATGCCTACGAGCAGTACTTC	CASGRTGYAYEQYF
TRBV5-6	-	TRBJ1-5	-	TGTGCCAGCAGCTTGGGGCAGGGGATCAATCAGCCCCAGCATTTT	CASSLGQGINQPQHF
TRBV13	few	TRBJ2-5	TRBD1	TGTGCCAGCAGCTCCCGGGACAGGGAATTCGAAGAGACCCAGTACTTC	CASSSRDREFEETQYF
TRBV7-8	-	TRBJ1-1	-	TGTGCCAGCAGCTCCGTACTCGACCGCAGGGCTTTCTTT	CASSSVLDRRAFF
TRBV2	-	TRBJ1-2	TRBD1	TGTGCCAGCAGGGCGGACAGGGTGGATAACTATGGCTACACCTTC	CASRADRVDNYGYTF
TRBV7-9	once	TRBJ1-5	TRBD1	TGTGCCAGCAGCGGGGGCCCGGGACAGGGGGCCGGGCAGCCCCAGCATTTT	CASSGGPGQGAGQPQHF
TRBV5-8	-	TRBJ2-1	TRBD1	TGTGCCAGCAGCTTGCAGGGGGCCTCCTACAATGAGCAGTTCTTC	CASSLQGASYNEQFF
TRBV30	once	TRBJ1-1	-	TGTGCCTGGAGTGTTCCGGACAGAAACACTGAAGCTTTCTTT	CAWSVPDRNTEAFF
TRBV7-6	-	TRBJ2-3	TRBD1	TGTGCCAGCAGCCCGCACAGGGGACAAAGCACAGATACGCAGTATTTT	CASSPHRGQSTDTQYF
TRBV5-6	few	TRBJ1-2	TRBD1	TGTGCCAGCAGCCGCTGGACAGGGGTCTGGGGGGCCTATGGCTACACCTTC	CASSRWTGVWGAYGYTF
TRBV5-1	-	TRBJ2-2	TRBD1	TGCGCCAGCAGCTTACGACAGGGAAACACCGGGGAGCTGTTTTTT	CASSLRQGNTGELFF
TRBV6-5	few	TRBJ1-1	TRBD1	TGTGCCAGCAGTCGGGGACAGCCGAACACTGAAGCTTTCTTT	CASSRGQPNTEAFF
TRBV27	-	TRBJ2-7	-	TGTGCCAGCCGTGGGCGTGGGTCCTACGAGCAGTACTTC	CASRGRGSYEQYF
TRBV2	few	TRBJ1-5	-	TGTGCCAGCAGGCGGGAGGACGGCCTCAATCAGCCCCAGCATTTT	CASRREDGLNQPQHF
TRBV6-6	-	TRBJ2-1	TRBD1	TGTGCCAGCAGGGAACACCGGGACAGAAATTTCAATGAGCAGTTCTTC	CASREHRDRNFNEQFF
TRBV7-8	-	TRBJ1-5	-	TGTGCCAGCAGCTTTGCGGGGGGGGCTGACAATCAGCCCCAGCATTTT	CASSFAGGADNQPQHF
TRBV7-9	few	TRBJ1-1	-	TGTGCCAGCAGCCGACTGTTCCCGGACACTGAAGCTTTCTTT	CASSRLFPDTEAFF
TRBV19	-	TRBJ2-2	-	TGTGCCAGTAGTGGGCGATTCACACAATCCGGGGAGCTGTTTTTT	CASSGRFTQSGELFF
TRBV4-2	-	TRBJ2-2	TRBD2	TGTGCCAGCAACCTAGCGGGGGGGCTATTGTCTGGGGAGCTGTTTTTT	CASNLAGGLLSGELFF
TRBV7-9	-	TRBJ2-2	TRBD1	TGTGCCAGCAGCTGGACAGGGGGTTCCACCGGGGAGCTGTTTTTT	CASSWTGGSTGELFF
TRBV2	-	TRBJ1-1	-	TGTGCCAGCACATGGGGTTTGACAGTCGGAGCTTTCTTT	CASTWGLTVGAFF
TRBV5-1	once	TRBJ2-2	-	TGCGCCAGCAGCTCCTCCGTCGGGGAGCTGTTTTTT	CASSSSVGELFF
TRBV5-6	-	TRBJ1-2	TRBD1	TGTGCCAGCAGCTACCGACAGGGGGCGAGTGGCTACACCTTC	CASSYRQGASGYTF
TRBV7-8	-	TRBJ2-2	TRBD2	TGTGCCAGCAGCTTTAGCGGGGGGGCAACCGGGGAGCTGTTTTTT	CASSFSGGATGELFF
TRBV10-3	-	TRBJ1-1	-	TGTGCCATCAGTGATACGGGAAGGGAGAACACTGAAGCTTTCTTT	CAISDTGRENTEAFF
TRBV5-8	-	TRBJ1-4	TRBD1	TGTGCCAGCAGCTTGCCGGGACAGGGCCGAGAAAAACTGTTTTTT	CASSLPGQGREKLFF
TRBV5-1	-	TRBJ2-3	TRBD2	TGCGCCAGCAGCAGGGGAGCGGGGGGGCTTTTGGGAGATACGCAGTATTTT	CASSRGAGGLLGDTQYF